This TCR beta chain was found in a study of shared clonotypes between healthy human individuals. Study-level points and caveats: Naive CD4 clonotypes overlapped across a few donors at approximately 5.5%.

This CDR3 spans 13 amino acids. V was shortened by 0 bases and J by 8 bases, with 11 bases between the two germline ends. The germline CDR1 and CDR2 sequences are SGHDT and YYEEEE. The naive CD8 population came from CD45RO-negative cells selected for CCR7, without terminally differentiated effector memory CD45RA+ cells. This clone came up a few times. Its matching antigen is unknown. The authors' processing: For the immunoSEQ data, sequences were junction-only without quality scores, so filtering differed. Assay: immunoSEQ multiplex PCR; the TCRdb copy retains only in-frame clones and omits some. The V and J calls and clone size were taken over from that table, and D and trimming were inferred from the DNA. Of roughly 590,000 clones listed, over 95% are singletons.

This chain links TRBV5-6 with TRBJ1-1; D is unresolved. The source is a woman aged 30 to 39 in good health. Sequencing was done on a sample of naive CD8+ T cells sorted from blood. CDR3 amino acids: CASSLADGLEAFF. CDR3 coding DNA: TGTGCCAGCAGCTTGGCCGATGGATTGGAAGCTTTCTTT.